The clone carrying this T cell receptor (beta chain) was seen more than once but under ten times. The ends were cut back, 0 bases at V and 12 bases at J, with 10 bases in the middle. Germline CDR1 and CDR2: SGHRS and YFSETQ. The CDR3 has 12 amino acids. The sample belongs to a study of T-cell reconstitution after alpha-beta-depleted transplantation in children. The authors prepared the TCRbeta library with unique molecular identifiers. From the PCR reads, TCRdb called clonotypes with MiXCR, one entry per CDR3 protein. The sample lists approximately 340,000 distinct CDR3 sequences; about 9.4% were seen once.

The TCR originated in a human donor who donated a stem cell graft to a child with acute lymphoblastic leukemia. This rearrangement joins TRBV5-1 to TRBJ2-4, with D perhaps matching TRBD1 or TRBD2 (5 bases each). The sequencing used PBMCs from the stem cell graft donor, collected from the stem cell graft. This chain's CDR3 is CASSLGEGSQYF. The CDR3 region has the DNA TGCGCCAGCAGCTTGGGAGAGGGGAGTCAGTACTTC.